Ten or more counts support the clone carrying this T cell receptor (beta chain). The data were taken from a study of regulatory T cells in long-lasting Graves disease. Germline V gene lookup returns CDR1 MNHEY and CDR2 SVGAGI. This CDR3 is built from 17 residues. V trimming: 1 base; J trimming: 4 bases; junction bases outside the gene matches: 5. Noted time point: newly diagnosed GD, antithyroid drugs for less than 3 months. The TCR library was made from RNA extracted from PBMCs. Building of the TCR beta libraries involved iRepertoire HTBI primers and Arm-PCR of CDR3 regions. TCRdb redid the calling of the multiplex PCR reads with MiXCR, one entry per CDR3 protein. The sample includes approximately 230,000 distinct CDR3 sequences, around 18% of them seen just once.

The chain combines TRBV6-5 with TRBJ2-1; 12 positions agree with TRBD2. Source: peripheral blood mononuclear cells (PBMCs), taken at new diagnosis, from a patient treated with antithyroid drugs. The source is a female donor with Graves disease. CDR3 in amino acids: CASSYFLAGGIYNEQFF. CDR3 DNA: TGTGCCAGCAGTTACTTCCTAGCGGGAGGGATATACAATGAGCAGTTCTTC.